The 3 T cell receptor beta chains reported below all come from one sample, sequenced in a study of T-cell memory formation after mild COVID-19. Each CDR3 protein gets one entry after TCRdb re-called the 5' RACE reads with MiXCR. The table lists approximately 400,000 distinct CDR3 sequences, more than 15% of them singletons, with roughly 21% in the top ten. The sequencing input was PBMCs or a T cell subset sorted from them (not recorded which). The receptors here all came from a man aged 18 to 30 who had mild COVID-19 (a few samples of this study predate the infection). Cell type and time point are not known.

This clonotype was found a few times. CDR3 in DNA: TGTGCCAGCAGTTCACTTCGGGCAGGTCCACGGGAGACCCAGTACTTC. Translated: CASSSLRAGPRETQYF. The chain joins TRBV12-3 or TRBV12-4 to TRBJ2-5; no reliable D call. Trimming cost V 4 bases and J 5 bases, with 20 bases left between them. CDR3 length: 16 amino acids.

This CDR3 reads CASSPGQGKRYEQYF. Here the CDR3 DNA reads TGTGCCAGCAGCCCCGGACAGGGCAAGCGCTACGAGCAGTACTTC. The V gene is TRBV7-3, the J gene TRBJ2-7; 8 bases line up with TRBD1. The V and J ends lost 5 bases and 3 bases, in that order; junction bases with no gene match: 9. The CDR3 sequence is 15 residues long. CDR1 and CDR2 (germline): SGHTA, FQGTGA.

V is TRBV4-3 and J is TRBJ1-6; D remains ambiguous. Germline lookup yields CDR1 LGHNA and CDR2 YSLEER. The CDR3 spans 16 residues. Trimming shortened V by 0 bases and J by 7 bases, and 13 bases separated the two germline ends. The CDR3 protein is CASSQEGGRMNSPLHF. CDR3 bases: TGCGCCAGCAGCCAAGAAGGTGGTCGTATGAATTCACCCCTCCACTTT.